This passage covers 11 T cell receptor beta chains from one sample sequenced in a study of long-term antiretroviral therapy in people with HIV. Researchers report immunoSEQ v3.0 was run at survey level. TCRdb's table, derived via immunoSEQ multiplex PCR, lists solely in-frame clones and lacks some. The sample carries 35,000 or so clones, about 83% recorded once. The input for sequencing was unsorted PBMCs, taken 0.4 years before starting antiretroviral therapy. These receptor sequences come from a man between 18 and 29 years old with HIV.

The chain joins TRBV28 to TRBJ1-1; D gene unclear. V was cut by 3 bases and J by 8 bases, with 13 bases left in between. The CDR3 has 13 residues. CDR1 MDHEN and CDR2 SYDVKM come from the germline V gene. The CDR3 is CASSLGSPGEAFF. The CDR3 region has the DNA TGTGCCAGCAGTTTGGGGTCACCGGGGGAAGCTTTCTTT.

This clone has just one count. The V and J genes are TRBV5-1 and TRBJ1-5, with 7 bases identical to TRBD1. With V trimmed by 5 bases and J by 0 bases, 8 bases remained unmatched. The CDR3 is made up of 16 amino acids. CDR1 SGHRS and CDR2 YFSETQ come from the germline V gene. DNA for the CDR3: TGCGCCAGCAGAAGTCGGGACAGCAATAGCAATCAGCCCCAGCATTTT. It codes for CASRSRDSNSNQPQHF.

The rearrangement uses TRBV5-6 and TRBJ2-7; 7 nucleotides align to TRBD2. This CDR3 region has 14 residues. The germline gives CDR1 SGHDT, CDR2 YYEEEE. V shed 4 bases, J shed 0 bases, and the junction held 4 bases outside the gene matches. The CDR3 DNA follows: TGTGCCAGCAGCGGTAGCGGGTCCTCCTACGAGCAGTACTTC. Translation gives CASSGSGSSYEQYF.

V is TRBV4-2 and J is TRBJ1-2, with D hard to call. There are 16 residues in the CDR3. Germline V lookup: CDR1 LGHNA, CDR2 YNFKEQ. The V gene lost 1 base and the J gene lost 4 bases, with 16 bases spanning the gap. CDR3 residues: CASSQVSGILGYGYTF. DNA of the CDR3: TGTGCCAGCAGCCAAGTATCGGGGATCCTAGGCTATGGCTACACCTTC.

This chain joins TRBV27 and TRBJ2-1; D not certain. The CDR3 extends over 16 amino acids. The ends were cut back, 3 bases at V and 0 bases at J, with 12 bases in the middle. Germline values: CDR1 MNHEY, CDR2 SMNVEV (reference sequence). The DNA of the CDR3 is TGTGCCAGCAGTTTTCGGGCCCGGAGCTCCTACAATGAGCAGTTCTTC. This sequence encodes CASSFRARSSYNEQFF.

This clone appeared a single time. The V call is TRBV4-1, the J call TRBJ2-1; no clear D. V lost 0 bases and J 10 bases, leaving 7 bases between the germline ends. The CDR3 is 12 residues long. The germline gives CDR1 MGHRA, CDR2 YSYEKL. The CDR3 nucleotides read TGCGCCAGCAGCCAAGAGAAAAGCGAGCAGTTCTTC. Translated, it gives CASSQEKSEQFF.

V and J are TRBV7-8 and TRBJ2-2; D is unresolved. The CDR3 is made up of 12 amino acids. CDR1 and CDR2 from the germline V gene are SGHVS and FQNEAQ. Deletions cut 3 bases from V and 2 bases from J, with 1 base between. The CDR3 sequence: CASSFNTGELFF. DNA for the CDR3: TGTGCCAGCAGCTTTAACACCGGGGAGCTGTTTTTT.

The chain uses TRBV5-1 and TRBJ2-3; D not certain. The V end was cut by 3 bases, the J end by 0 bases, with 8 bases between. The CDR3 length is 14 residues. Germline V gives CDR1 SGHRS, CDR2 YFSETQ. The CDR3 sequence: CASSSDLSTDTQYF. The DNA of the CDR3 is TGCGCCAGCAGCTCTGACTTAAGCACAGATACGCAGTATTTT. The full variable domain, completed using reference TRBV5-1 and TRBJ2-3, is KAGVTQTPRYLIKTRGQQVTLSCSPISGHRSVSWYQQTPGQGLQFLFEYFSETQRNKGNFPGRFSGRQFSNSRSEMNVSTLELGDSALYLCASSSDLSTDTQYFGPGTRLTVL.

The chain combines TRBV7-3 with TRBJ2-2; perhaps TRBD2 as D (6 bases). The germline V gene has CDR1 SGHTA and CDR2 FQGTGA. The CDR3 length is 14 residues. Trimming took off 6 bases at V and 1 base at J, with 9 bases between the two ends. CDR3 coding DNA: TGTGCCAGCAGTCGTAGCGGGAACACCGGGGAGCTGTTTTTT. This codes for CASSRSGNTGELFF.

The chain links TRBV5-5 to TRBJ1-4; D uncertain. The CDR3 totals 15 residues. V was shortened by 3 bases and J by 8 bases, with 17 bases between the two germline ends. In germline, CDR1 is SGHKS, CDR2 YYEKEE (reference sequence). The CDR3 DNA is TGTGCCAGCAGCTCCCAGGCCCTGAATAGGGAAAAACTGTTTTTT. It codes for CASSSQALNREKLFF.

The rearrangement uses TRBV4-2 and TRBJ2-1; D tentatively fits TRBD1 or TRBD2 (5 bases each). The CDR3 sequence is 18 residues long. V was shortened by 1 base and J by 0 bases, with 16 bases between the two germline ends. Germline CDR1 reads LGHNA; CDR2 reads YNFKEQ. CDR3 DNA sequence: TGTGCCAGCAGCCAAGTCCGTGGGTCAGGGAGCTCCTACAATGAGCAGTTCTTC. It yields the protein CASSQVRGSGSSYNEQFF.